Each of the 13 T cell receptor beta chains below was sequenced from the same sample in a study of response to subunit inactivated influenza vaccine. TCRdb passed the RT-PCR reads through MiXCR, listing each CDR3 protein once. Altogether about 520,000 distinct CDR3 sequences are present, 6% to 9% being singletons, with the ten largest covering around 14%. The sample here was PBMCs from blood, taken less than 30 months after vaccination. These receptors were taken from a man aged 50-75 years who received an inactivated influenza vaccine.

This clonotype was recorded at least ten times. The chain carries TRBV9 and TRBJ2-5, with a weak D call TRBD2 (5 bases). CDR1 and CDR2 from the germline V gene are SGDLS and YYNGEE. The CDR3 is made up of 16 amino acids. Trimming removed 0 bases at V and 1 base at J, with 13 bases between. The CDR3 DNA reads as TGTGCCAGCAGCGTAGGGTTCAGCGAGGGCCAAGAGACCCAGTACTTC. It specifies CASSVGFSEGQETQYF.

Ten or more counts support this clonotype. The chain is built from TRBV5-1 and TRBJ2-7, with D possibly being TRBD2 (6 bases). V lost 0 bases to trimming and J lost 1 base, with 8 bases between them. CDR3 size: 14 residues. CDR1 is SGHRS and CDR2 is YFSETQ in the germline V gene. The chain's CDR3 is CASSLAEGSYEQYF. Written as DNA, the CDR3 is TGCGCCAGCAGCTTGGCGGAGGGATCCTACGAGCAGTACTTC. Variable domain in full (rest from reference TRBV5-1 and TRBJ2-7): KAGVTQTPRYLIKTRGQQVTLSCSPISGHRSVSWYQQTPGQGLQFLFEYFSETQRNKGNFPGRFSGRQFSNSRSEMNVSTLELGDSALYLCASSLAEGSYEQYFGPGTRLTVT.

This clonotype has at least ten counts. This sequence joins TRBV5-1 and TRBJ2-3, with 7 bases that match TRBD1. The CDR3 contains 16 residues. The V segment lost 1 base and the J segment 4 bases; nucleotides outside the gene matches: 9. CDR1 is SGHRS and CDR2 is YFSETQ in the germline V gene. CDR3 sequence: CASSLSRDSNSDTQYF. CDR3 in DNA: TGCGCCAGCAGCTTGTCCCGGGACAGCAATTCAGATACGCAGTATTTT.

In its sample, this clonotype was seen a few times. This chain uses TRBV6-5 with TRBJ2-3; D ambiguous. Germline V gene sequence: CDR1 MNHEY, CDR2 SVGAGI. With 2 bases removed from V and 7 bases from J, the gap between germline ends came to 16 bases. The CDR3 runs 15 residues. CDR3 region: CASSYDRFQDNTQYF. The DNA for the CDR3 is TGTGCCAGCAGTTACGATCGCTTCCAGGATAATACGCAGTATTTT.

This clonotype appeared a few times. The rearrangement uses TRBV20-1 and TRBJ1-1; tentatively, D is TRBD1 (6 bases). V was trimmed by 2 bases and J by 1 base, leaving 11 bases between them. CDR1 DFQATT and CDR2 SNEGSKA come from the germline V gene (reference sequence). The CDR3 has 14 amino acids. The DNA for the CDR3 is TGCAGTGCTAGAAGGGGGGCCAGGAACACTGAAGCTTTCTTT. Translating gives CSARRGARNTEAFF.

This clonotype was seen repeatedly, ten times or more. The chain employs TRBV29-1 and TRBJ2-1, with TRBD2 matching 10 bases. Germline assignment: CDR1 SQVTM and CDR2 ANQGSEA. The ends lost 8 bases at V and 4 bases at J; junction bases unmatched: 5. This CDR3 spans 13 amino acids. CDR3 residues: CSSATSGYNEQFF. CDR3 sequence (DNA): TGCAGCTCAGCGACTAGCGGGTACAATGAGCAGTTCTTC.

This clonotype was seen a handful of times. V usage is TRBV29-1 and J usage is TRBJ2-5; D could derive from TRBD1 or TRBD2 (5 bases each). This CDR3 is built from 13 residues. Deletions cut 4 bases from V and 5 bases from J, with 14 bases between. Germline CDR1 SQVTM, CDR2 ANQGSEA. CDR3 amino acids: CSVGSLGGETQYF. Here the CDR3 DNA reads TGCAGCGTTGGGAGTCTTGGGGGTGAGACCCAGTACTTC.

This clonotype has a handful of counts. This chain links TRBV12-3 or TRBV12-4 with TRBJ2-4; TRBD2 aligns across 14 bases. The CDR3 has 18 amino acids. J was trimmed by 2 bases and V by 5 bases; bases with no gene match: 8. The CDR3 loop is CASSLGLAGAVSKNIQYF. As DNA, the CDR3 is TGTGCCAGCAGTCTGGGACTAGCGGGAGCTGTGTCCAAAAACATTCAGTACTTC.

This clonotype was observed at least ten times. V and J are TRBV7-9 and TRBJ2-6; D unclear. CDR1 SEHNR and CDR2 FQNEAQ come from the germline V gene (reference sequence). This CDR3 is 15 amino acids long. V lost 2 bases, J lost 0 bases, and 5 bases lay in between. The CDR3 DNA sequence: TGTGCCAGCAGCTTAAAGAGCTCTGGGGCCAACGTCCTGACTTTC. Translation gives CASSLKSSGANVLTF.

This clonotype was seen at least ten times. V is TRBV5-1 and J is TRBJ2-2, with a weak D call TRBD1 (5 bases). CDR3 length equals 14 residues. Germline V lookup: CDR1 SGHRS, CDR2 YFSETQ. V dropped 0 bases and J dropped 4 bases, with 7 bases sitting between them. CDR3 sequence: CASSLGQRTGELFF. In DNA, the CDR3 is TGCGCCAGCAGCTTGGGACAGCGCACCGGGGAGCTGTTTTTT.

The DNA of the CDR3 is TGTGCCAGCAGCCAACTACTAGCGGGGGGCCCCTACGAGCAGTACTTC. Protein: CASSQLLAGGPYEQYF. V usage is TRBV4-2 and J usage is TRBJ2-7, with 12 bases fitting TRBD2. Germline assignment: CDR1 LGHNA and CDR2 YNFKEQ. Trimming removed 2 bases from V and 2 bases from J; junction bases left unmatched: 4. The CDR3 runs 16 residues.

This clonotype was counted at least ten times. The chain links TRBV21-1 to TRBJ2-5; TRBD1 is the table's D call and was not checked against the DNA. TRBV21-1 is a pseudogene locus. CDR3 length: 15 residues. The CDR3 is CASSPHWGPVKTQYF. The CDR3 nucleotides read TGTGCCAGCAGCCCCCATTGGGGTCCCGTTAAGACCCAGTACTTC.

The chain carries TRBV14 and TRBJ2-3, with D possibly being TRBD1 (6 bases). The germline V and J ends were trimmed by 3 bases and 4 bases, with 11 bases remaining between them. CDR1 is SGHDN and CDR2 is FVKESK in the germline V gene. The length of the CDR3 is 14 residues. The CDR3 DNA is TGTGCCAGCAGCCACGAGCCAGGGGCAGATACGCAGTATTTT. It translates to CASSHEPGADTQYF.